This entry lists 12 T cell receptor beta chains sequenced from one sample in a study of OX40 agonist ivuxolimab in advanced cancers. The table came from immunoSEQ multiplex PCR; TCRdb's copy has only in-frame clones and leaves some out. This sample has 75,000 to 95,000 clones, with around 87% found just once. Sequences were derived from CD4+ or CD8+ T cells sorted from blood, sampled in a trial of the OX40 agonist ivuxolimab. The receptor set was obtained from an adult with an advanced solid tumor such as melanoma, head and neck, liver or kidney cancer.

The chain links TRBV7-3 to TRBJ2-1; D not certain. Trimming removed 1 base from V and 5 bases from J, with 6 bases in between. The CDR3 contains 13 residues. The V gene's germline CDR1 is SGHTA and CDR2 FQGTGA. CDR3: CASSLIPDNEQFF. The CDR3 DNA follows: TGTGCCAGCAGCTTAATACCCGACAATGAGCAGTTCTTC.

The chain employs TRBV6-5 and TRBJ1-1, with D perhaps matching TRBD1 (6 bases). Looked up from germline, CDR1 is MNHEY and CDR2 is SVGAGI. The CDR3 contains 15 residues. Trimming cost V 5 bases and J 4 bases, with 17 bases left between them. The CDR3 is CASSAYGTYLTEAFF. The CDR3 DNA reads TGTGCCAGCAGTGCTTATGGGACATACCTCACTGAAGCTTTCTTT.

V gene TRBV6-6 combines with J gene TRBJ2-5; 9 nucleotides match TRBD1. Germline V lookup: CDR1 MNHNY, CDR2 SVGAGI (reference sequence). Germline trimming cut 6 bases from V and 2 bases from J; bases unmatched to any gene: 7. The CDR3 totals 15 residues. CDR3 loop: CASRKGQGNQETQYF. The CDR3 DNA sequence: TGTGCCAGCAGAAAAGGACAGGGGAATCAAGAGACCCAGTACTTC.

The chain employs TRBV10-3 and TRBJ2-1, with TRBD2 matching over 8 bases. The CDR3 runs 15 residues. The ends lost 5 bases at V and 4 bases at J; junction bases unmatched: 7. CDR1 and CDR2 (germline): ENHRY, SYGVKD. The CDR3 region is CAISSTSGVYNEQFF. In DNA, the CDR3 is TGTGCCATCAGTTCAACTAGCGGAGTTTACAATGAGCAGTTCTTC.

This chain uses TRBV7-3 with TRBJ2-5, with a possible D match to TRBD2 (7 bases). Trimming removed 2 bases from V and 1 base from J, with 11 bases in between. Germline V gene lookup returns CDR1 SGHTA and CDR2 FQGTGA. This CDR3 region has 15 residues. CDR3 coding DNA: TGTGCCAGCAGCTTAGCGGGGGCCCCCCAAGAGACCCAGTACTTC. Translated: CASSLAGAPQETQYF. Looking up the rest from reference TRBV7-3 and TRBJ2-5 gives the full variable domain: GAGVSQTPSNKVTEKGKYVELRCDPISGHTALYWYRQSLGQGPEFLIYFQGTGAADDSGLPNDRFFAVRPEGSVSTLKIQRTERGDSAVYLCASSLAGAPQETQYFGPGTRLLVL.

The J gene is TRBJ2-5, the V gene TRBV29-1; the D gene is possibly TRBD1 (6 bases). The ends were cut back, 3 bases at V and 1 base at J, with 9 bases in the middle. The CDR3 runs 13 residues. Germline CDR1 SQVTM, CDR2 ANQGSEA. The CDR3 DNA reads TGCAGCGTTGATCGGACAGCCCAAGAGACCCAGTACTTC. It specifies CSVDRTAQETQYF. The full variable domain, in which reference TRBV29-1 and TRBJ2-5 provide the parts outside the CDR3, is SAVISQKPSRDICQRGTSLTIQCQVDSQVTMMFWYRQQPGQSLTLIATANQGSEATYESGFVIDKFPISRPNLTFSTLTVSNMSPEDSSIYLCSVDRTAQETQYFGPGTRLLVL.

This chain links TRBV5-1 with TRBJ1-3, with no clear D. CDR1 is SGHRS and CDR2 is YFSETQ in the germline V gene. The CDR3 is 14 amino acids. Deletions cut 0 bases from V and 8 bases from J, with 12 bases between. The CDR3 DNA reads TGCGCCAGCAGCTTGGCCGAGAGGTCCCACACCATATATTTT. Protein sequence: CASSLAERSHTIYF. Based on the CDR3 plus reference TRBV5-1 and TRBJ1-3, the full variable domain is KAGVTQTPRYLIKTRGQQVTLSCSPISGHRSVSWYQQTPGQGLQFLFEYFSETQRNKGNFPGRFSGRQFSNSRSEMNVSTLELGDSALYLCASSLAERSHTIYFGEGSWLTVV.

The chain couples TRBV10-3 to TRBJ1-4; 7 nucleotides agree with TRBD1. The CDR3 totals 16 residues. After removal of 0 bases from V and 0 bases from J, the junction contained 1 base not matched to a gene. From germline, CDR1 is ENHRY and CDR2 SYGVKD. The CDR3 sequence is CAISESGGATNEKLFF. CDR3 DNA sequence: TGTGCCATCAGTGAGTCAGGGGGCGCAACTAATGAAAAACTGTTTTTT.

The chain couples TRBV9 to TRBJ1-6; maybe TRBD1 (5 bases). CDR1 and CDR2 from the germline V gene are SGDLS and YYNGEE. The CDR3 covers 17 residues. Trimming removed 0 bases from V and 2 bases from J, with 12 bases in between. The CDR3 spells CASSVEGGDPYNSPLHF. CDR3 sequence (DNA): TGTGCCAGCAGCGTAGAGGGCGGGGACCCCTATAATTCACCCCTCCACTTT.

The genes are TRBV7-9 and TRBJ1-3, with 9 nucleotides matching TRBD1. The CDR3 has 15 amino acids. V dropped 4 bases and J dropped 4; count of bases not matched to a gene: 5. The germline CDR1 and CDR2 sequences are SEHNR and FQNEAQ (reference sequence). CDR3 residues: CASSSTGGAGNTIYF. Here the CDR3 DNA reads TGTGCCAGCAGCTCCACAGGGGGCGCGGGAAACACCATATATTTT.

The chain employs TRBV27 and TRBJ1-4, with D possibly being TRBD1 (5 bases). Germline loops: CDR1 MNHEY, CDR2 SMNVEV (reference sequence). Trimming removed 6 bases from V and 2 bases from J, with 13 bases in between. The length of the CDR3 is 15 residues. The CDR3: CASSRLSGTNEKLFF. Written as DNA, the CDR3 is TGTGCCAGCAGCCGACTCTCAGGGACTAATGAAAAACTGTTTTTT.

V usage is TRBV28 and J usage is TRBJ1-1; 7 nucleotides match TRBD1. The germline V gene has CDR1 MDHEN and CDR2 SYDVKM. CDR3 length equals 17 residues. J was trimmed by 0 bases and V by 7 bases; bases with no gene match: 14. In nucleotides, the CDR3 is TGTGCCAGCATTTCTTCTCCGGGACAGAGCATGAACACTGAAGCTTTCTTT. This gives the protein CASISSPGQSMNTEAFF.